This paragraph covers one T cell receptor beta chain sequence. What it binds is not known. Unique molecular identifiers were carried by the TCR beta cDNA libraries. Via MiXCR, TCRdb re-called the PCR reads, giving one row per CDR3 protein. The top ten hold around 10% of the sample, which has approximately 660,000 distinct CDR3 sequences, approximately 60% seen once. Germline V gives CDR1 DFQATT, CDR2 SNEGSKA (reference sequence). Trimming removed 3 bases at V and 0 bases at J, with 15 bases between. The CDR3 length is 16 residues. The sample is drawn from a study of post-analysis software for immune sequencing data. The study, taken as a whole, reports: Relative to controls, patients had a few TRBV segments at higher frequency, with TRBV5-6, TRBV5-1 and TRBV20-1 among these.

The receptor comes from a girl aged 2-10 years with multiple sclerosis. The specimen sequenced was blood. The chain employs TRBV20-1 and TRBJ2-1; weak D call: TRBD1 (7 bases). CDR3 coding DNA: TGCAGTGCTAGTTCTCAGGGGGGTAGCTCCTACAATGAGCAGTTCTTC. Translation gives CSASSQGGSSYNEQFF.